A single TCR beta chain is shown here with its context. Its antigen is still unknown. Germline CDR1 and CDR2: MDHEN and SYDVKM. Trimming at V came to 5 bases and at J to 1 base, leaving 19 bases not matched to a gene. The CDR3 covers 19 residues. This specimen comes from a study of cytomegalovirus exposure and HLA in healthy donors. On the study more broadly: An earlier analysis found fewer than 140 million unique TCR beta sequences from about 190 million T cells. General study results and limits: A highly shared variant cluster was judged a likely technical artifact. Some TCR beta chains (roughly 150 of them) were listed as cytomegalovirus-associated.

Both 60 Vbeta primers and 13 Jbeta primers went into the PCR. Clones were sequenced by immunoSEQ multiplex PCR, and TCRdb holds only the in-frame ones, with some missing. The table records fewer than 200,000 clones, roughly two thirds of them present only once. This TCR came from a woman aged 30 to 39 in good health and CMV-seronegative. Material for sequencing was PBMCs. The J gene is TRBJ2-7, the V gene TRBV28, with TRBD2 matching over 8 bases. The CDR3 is CASSHGLARSALPSYEQYF. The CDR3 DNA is TGTGCCAGCAGTCACGGACTAGCCCGATCCGCACTTCCATCCTACGAGCAGTACTTC. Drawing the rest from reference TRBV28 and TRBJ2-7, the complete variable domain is DVKVTQSSRYLVKRTGEKVFLECVQDMDHENMFWYRQDPGLGLRLIYFSYDVKMKEKGDIPEGYSVSREKKERFSLILESASTNQTSMYLCASSHGLARSALPSYEQYFGPGTRLTVT.